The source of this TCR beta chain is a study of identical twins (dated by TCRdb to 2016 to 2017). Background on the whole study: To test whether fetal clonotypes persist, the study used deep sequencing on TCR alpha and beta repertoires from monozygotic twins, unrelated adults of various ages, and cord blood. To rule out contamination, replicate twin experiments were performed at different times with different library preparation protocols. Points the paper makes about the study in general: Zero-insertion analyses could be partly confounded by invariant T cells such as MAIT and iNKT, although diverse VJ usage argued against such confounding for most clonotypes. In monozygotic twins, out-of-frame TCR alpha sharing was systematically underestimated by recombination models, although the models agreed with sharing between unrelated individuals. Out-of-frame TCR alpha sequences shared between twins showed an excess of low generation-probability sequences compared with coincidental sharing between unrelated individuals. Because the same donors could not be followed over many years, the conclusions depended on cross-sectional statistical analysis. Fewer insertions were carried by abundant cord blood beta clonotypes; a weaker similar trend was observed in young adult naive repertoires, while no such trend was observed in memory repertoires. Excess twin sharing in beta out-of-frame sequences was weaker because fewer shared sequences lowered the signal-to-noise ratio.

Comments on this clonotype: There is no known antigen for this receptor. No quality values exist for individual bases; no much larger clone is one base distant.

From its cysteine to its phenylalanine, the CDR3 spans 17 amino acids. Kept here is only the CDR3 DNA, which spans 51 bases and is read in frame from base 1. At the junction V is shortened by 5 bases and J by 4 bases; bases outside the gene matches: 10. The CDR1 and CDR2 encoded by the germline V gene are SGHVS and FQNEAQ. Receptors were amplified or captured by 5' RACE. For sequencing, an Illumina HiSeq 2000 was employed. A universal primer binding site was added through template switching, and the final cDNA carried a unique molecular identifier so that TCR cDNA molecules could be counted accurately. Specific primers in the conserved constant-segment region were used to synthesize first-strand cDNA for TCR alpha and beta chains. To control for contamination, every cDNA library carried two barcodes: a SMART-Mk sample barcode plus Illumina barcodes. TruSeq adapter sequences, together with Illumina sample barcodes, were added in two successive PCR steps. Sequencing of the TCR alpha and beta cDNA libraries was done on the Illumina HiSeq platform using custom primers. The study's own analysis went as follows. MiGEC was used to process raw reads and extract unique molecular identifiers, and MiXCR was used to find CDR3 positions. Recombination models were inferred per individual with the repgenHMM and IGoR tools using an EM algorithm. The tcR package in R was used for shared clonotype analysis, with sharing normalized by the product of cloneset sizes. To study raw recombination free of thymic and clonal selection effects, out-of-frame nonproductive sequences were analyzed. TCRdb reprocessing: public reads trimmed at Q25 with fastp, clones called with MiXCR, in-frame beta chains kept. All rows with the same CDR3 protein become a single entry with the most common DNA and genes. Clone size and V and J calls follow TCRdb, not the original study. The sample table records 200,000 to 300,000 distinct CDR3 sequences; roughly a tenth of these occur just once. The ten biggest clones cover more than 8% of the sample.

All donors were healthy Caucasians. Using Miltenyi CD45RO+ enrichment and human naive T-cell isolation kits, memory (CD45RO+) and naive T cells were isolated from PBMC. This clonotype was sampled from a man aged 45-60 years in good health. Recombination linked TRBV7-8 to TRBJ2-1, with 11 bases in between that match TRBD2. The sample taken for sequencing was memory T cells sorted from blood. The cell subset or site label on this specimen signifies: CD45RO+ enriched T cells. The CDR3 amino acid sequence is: CASSPFSGTSGYNEQFF. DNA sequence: TGTGCCAGCAGCCCCTTTTCCGGGACTAGCGGATACAATGAGCAGTTCTTC.